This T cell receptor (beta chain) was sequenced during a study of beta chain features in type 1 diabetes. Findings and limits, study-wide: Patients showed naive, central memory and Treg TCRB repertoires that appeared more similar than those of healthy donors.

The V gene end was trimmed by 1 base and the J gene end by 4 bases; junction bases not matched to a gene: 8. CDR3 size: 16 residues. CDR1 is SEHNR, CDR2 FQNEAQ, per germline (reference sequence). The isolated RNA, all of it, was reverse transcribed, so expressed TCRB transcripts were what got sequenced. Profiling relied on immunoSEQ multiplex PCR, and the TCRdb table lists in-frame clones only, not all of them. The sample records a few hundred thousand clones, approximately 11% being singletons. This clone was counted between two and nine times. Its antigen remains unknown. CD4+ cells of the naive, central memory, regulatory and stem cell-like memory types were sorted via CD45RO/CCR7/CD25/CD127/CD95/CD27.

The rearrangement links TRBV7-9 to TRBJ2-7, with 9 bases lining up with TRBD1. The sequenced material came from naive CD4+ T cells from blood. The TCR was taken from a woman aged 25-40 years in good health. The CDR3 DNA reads TGTGCCAGCAGCTTAGTCTCCGGGACAGGGAGATACGAGCAGTACTTC. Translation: CASSLVSGTGRYEQYF. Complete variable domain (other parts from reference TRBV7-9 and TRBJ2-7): DTGVSQNPRHKITKRGQNVTFRCDPISEHNRLYWYRQTLGQGPEFLTYFQNEAQLEKSRLLSDRFSAERPKGSFSTLEIQRTEQGDSAMYLCASSLVSGTGRYEQYFGPGTRLTVT.